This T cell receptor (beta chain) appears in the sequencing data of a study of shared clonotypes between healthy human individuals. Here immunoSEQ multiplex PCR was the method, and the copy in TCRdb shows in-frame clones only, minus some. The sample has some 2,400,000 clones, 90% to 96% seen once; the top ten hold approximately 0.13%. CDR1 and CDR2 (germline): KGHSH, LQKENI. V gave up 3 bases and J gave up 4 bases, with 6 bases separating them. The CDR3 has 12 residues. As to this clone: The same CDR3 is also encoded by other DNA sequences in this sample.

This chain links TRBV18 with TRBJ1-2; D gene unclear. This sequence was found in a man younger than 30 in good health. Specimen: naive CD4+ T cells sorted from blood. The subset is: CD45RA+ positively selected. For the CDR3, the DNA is TGTGCCAGCTCACCGGACGGCTATGGCTACACCTTC. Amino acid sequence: CASSPDGYGYTF.